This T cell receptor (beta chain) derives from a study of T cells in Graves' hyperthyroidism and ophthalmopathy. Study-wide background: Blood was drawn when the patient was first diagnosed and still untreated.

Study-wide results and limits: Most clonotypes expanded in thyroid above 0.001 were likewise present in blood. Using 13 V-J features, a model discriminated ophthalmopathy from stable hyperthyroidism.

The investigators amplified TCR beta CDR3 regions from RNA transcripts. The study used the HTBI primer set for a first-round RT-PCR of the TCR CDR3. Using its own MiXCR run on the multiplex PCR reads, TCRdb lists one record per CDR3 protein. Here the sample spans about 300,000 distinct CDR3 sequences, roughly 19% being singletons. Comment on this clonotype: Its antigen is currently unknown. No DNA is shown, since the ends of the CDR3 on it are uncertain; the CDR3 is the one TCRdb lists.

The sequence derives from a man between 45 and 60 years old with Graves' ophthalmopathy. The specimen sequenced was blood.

The CDR3 protein is CASSLDPLAYEQYFGPDTIYF. The chain employs TRBV5-1 and TRBJ1-3. CDR1 SGHRS and CDR2 YFSETQ come from the germline V gene. The CDR3 is 21 residues long, counting both termini.